The present T cell receptor beta chain was sequenced within a study of cytomegalovirus exposure and HLA in healthy donors. Overall study results and limits: The authors later found TCR association rates varying by HLA locus, with DRB1 most and HLA-C fewest.

Both 60 Vbeta primers and 13 Jbeta primers went into the PCR. The repertoire was sequenced with immunoSEQ multiplex PCR; TCRdb's copy has only in-frame clones and lacks some. The repertoire has over 100,000 clones, about 76% of them found once; the top ten carry roughly 2%. The V end lost 1 base, the J end lost 0 bases, and 8 bases lay between the germline ends. Germline loops: CDR1 SGHDT, CDR2 YYEEEE. The CDR3 is made up of 14 amino acids. Turning to this clone: Its antigen is unidentified.

The receptor was isolated from a woman in her twenties or thirties in good health and CMV-seronegative. Sequencing was carried out using PBMCs. The V gene is TRBV5-6, the J gene TRBJ2-7, with D maybe TRBD1 (5 bases). The CDR3 DNA reads TGTGCCAGCAGCTTGTGGGGCAGCTCCTACGAGCAGTACTTC. It specifies CASSLWGSSYEQYF. Full variable domain (missing parts from reference TRBV5-6 and TRBJ2-7): DAGVTQSPTHLIKTRGQQVTLRCSPKSGHDTVSWYQQALGQGPQFIFQYYEEEERQRGNFPDRFSGHQFPNYSSELNVNALLLGDSALYLCASSLWGSSYEQYFGPGTRLTVT.